This is a list of T cell receptor beta chains from one sample in a study of T cells in Graves' hyperthyroidism and ophthalmopathy. TCRdb reprocessed the multiplex PCR reads via MiXCR and lists one record per CDR3 protein. The sample includes about 680,000 distinct CDR3 sequences, just over 35% of them seen just once. The sample was blood. These receptors originate from a woman aged 40 to 49 with Graves' hyperthyroidism. CDR3s include the opening cysteine and the closing phenylalanine or tryptophan. The D gene is left open where the match is weak. Not all rows give a size; the values are once, few, many and, for expanded clones, a class.

>TRBV6-5|15|few|NA|TRBJ2-6
CASSPPGVGANVLTF
TGTGCCAGCAGTCCCCCGGGGGTCGGGGCCAACGTCCTGACTTTC
>TRBV12-3/TRBV12-4|14|many|NA|TRBJ2-7
CASSSRDTTYEQYF
TGTGCCAGCAGTTCCCGGGACACAACCTACGAGCAGTACTTC
>TRBV7-8|13|many|NA|TRBJ1-5
CASSFGVHQPQHF
TGTGCCAGCAGCTTCGGCGTCCATCAGCCCCAGCATTTT
>TRBV15|14|NA|NA|TRBJ2-7
CASSQAGHHYEQYF
TGTGCCAGCAGCCAAGCGGGTCATCACTACGAGCAGTACTTC
>TRBV4-1|14|NA|TRBD2|TRBJ2-6
CASSQAGGADVLTF
TGCGCCAGCAGCCAAGCCGGGGGGGCCGACGTCCTGACTTTC
>TRBV29-1|12|NA|TRBD1|TRBJ2-7
CSVRTGVYEQYF
TGCAGCGTTCGGACAGGGGTATACGAGCAGTACTTC
>TRBV6-1|14|few|NA|TRBJ2-2
CASRLTPGTGELFF
TGTGCCAGCAGACTAACGCCGGGCACCGGGGAGCTGTTTTTT
>TRBV6-2/TRBV6-3|16|NA|TRBD2|TRBJ2-7
CASSYPISGGTYEQYF
TGTGCCAGCAGTTACCCTATTAGCGGGGGGACCTACGAGCAGTACTTC
>TRBV7-2|15|NA|NA|TRBJ1-2
CASSLGLGGVYGYTF
TGTGCCAGCAGCTTAGGACTAGGGGGAGTCTATGGCTACACCTTC
>TRBV5-6|11|NA|NA|TRBJ1-1
CASSFRVKAFF
TGTGCCAGCAGCTTCAGGGTTAAAGCTTTCTTT
>TRBV2|14|NA|TRBD1|TRBJ1-1
CASSSGGPNTEAFF
TGTGCCAGCAGTTCAGGGGGACCGAACACTGAAGCTTTCTTT
>TRBV7-9|12|many|NA|TRBJ1-1
CASNQVNTEAFF
TGTGCCAGCAACCAAGTCAACACTGAAGCTTTCTTT
>TRBV6-6|16|few|TRBD1|TRBJ1-5
CASSYIGQGSNQPQHF
TGTGCCAGCAGTTATATTGGACAGGGGAGCAATCAGCCCCAGCATTTT
>TRBV20-1|11|NA|TRBD1|TRBJ1-2
CSAGQGTGYTF
TGCAGTGCTGGACAGGGTACTGGCTACACCTTC
>TRBV10-3|15|many|TRBD2|TRBJ2-7
CAISQLAGGPYEQYF
TGTGCCATCAGTCAACTAGCGGGAGGACCCTACGAGCAGTACTTC
>TRBV20-1|12|NA|NA|TRBJ1-2
CSASGTAYGYTF
TGCAGTGCTTCCGGGACGGCCTATGGCTACACCTTC
>TRBV4-1|12|many|NA|TRBJ1-1
CASSQVNTEAFF
TGCGCCAGCAGCCAAGTGAACACTGAAGCTTTCTTT
>TRBV4-1|14|few|NA|TRBJ2-2
CASRQTPNTGELFF
TGCGCCAGCAGACAGACTCCGAACACCGGGGAGCTGTTTTTT